A single sample is the source of the 13 T cell receptor beta chains below, sequenced in a study of cytomegalovirus exposure and HLA in healthy donors. 13 Jbeta primers and 60 Vbeta primers were used for the PCR. Profiling relied on immunoSEQ multiplex PCR, and the TCRdb table lists in-frame clones only, not all of them. The sample shows about 190,000 clones, roughly four fifths of them seen only once. Specimen: PBMCs. These receptors were obtained from a woman aged 25 to 39 in good health and CMV-seropositive.

This chain uses TRBV27 with TRBJ2-7; D is perhaps TRBD2 (6 bases). The V end lost 3 bases, the J end lost 3 bases, and 12 bases lay between the germline ends. CDR3 size: 14 residues. The germline V gene has CDR1 MNHEY and CDR2 SMNVEV (reference sequence). The CDR3 reads CASSLRRENYEQYF. The CDR3 DNA reads TGTGCCAGCAGTTTGCGGCGGGAAAACTACGAGCAGTACTTC.

The V and J genes are TRBV6-5 and TRBJ1-4; D not certain. The CDR3 is 15 amino acids. The germline gives CDR1 MNHEY, CDR2 SVGAGI. V was trimmed by 0 bases and J by 0 bases, leaving 5 bases between them. This CDR3 is CASSYSPATNEKLFF. CDR3 nucleotide sequence: TGTGCCAGCAGTTACTCCCCCGCAACTAATGAAAAACTGTTTTTT.

This clone was seen a handful of times. The chain is built from TRBV6-4 and TRBJ1-2, with D hard to call. The V end was cut by 4 bases, the J end by 0 bases, with 12 bases between. The CDR3 is 15 amino acids. Germline CDR1 MRHNA, CDR2 SNTAGT. The CDR3, as DNA: TGTGCCAGCAGTGTGGAGAGCGGGGCTAACTATGGCTACACCTTC. Amino acid sequence: CASSVESGANYGYTF.

In this sample, this clone turned up once. This chain uses TRBV25-1 with TRBJ1-1; 7 positions agree with TRBD1. The V gene's germline CDR1 is MGHDK and CDR2 SYGVNS. The CDR3 has 16 amino acids. V gave up 2 bases and J gave up 5 bases; unmatched junction bases: 11. The CDR3 coding sequence is TGTGCCAGCAGTGAAACGGTAGGGGGCGGGAATACTGAAGCTTTCTTT. It yields the protein CASSETVGGGNTEAFF. The complete variable domain, with remaining parts taken from reference TRBV25-1 and TRBJ1-1, reads EADIYQTPRYLVIGTGKKITLECSQTMGHDKMYWYQQDPGMELHLIHYSYGVNSTEKGDLSSESTVSRIRTEHFPLTLESARPSHTSQYLCASSETVGGGNTEAFFGQGTRLTVV.

This chain links TRBV6-5 with TRBJ2-1; the D gene is possibly TRBD2 (6 bases). Germline assignment: CDR1 MNHEY and CDR2 SVGAGI. The V and J ends lost 5 bases and 7 bases respectively, with 15 bases between them. The CDR3 runs to 14 residues. The CDR3 region has the DNA TGTGCCAGCAGTGAAGGCGGGACTCCGAATGAGCAGTTCTTC. It is translated as CASSEGGTPNEQFF.

The chain is built from TRBV6-5 and TRBJ2-1; TRBD2 matches at 10 bases. Unmatched junction bases numbered 7, after V lost 7 bases and J lost 4 bases. The CDR3 totals 15 residues. Germline CDR1 MNHEY, CDR2 SVGAGI. The CDR3 loop reads CASTRSGRLYNEQFF. DNA for the CDR3: TGTGCCAGCACCCGTAGCGGGAGGTTGTACAATGAGCAGTTCTTC.

This clone was picked up a small number of times. The chain is built from TRBV4-2 and TRBJ2-1; D gene uncertain. The ends were cut back, 1 base at V and 2 bases at J, with 9 bases in the middle. Germline assignment: CDR1 LGHNA and CDR2 YNFKEQ. The CDR3 is 15 residues long. The CDR3 DNA reads as TGTGCCAGCAGCCAAGGGGCTGGTCCCTACAATGAGCAGTTCTTC. Amino acids: CASSQGAGPYNEQFF.

The chain employs TRBV11-2 and TRBJ2-7, with 7 positions matching TRBD2. Germline V gene lookup returns CDR1 SGHAT and CDR2 FQNNGV. V trimming: 7 bases; J trimming: 2 bases; junction bases outside the gene matches: 11. This CDR3 comprises 15 residues. Here the CDR3 DNA reads TGTGCCAGCACCCCCGGGGGGACGCGAGCCTACGAGCAGTACTTC. This translates into CASTPGGTRAYEQYF.

This chain joins TRBV5-5 and TRBJ2-2; D possibly corresponds to TRBD1 (6 bases). CDR3 length: 15 residues. Trimming stripped 3 bases from V and 2 bases from J, with 11 bases between. The V gene's germline CDR1 is SGHKS and CDR2 YYEKEE (reference sequence). CDR3 in amino acids: CASSSDRHNTGELFF. DNA for the CDR3: TGTGCCAGCAGCTCTGACAGGCATAACACCGGGGAGCTGTTTTTT.

This clone came up a few times. The chain combines TRBV5-4 with TRBJ1-1; 8 bases are shared with TRBD1. J was trimmed by 4 bases and V by 3 bases; bases with no gene match: 5. Per germline, CDR1 SGHNT and CDR2 YYREEE (reference sequence). The CDR3 length is 14 residues. The CDR3 protein is CASSSRTGLTEAFF. The CDR3, as DNA: TGTGCCAGCAGCTCCCGGACAGGGCTCACTGAAGCTTTCTTT.

On this clone itself: Additional DNA sequences in this sample encode the identical CDR3. This rearrangement joins TRBV28 to TRBJ2-6, with a possible D match to TRBD2 (5 bases). CDR1 is MDHEN and CDR2 is SYDVKM in the germline V gene. The CDR3 length is 15 residues. Trimming pared 3 bases from V and 1 base from J, leaving 7 bases between. The CDR3 spells CASSFRGSGANVLTF. The CDR3 coding sequence is TGTGCCAGCAGTTTTAGAGGGTCTGGGGCCAACGTCCTGACTTTC.

The table lists this clone with a few counts. This chain uses TRBV28 with TRBJ1-5, with 8 bases that match TRBD1. V was clipped by 4 bases and J by 4 bases; unmatched bases: 9. The CDR3 is 16 amino acids. Per the germline V gene, CDR1 is MDHEN and CDR2 is SYDVKM. This CDR3 reads CASSYRGAWVNQPQHF. The CDR3 DNA reads as TGTGCCAGCAGTTACAGGGGGGCGTGGGTAAATCAGCCCCAGCATTTT.

This clone was seen a few times. The chain is built from TRBV14 and TRBJ2-6; D possibly corresponds to TRBD1 (5 bases). The V gene lost 4 bases and the J gene lost 4 bases, with 11 bases spanning the gap. The germline gives CDR1 SGHDN, CDR2 FVKESK. The CDR3 covers 15 residues. The CDR3 reads CASSLSGSGANVLTF. CDR3 coding DNA: TGTGCCAGCAGCCTCTCAGGGTCCGGGGCCAACGTCCTGACTTTC.